These T cell receptor beta chains were read from a single sample in a study of T-cell memory formation after mild COVID-19. TCRdb called the 5' RACE reads again in MiXCR, with one record for every CDR3 protein. Of hundreds of thousands of distinct CDR3 sequences in the sample, roughly 17% were seen once. Sequenced material: PBMCs or a T cell subset sorted from them (not recorded which). Every receptor here comes from a man aged 18 to 35 who had mild COVID-19 (a few samples of this study predate the infection). Cell type and time point are not known. CDR3s leave out the opening cysteine and the closing phenylalanine or tryptophan. D genes are given only for firm matches.

>12|TRBJ1-5|-|TRBV12-3/TRBV12-4
ASTEGYSNQPQH
>13|TRBJ1-1|-|TRBV9
ASSAPGQGKTEAF
>14|TRBJ1-1|-|TRBV6-5
ASSYSREGAGTEAF
>14|TRBJ2-3|-|TRBV20-1
SAPTTPQRWTDTQY
>10|TRBJ2-3|-|TRBV7-2
ASSYYTDTQY
>14|TRBJ2-2|TRBD2|TRBV4-2
ASSQAAGGFTGELF
>14|TRBJ2-6|-|TRBV4-3
ASSQQQGPGANVLT
>15|TRBJ2-5|-|TRBV7-2
ASSLEYWRGVGETQY
>13|TRBJ2-3|-|TRBV29-1
SVEAGTRSTDTQY
>13|TRBJ2-7|TRBD2|TRBV18
ASSPAGGPSYEQY
>12|TRBJ2-7|-|TRBV7-2
ASSLDSSSYEQY
>10|TRBJ1-1|-|TRBV29-1
SVAPRNTEAF
>14|TRBJ2-3|-|TRBV5-1
ASSLHGLENTDTQY
>12|TRBJ1-4|-|TRBV25-1
ASSDWGEDEKLF
>11|TRBJ1-4|-|TRBV29-1
SVELQGREKLF
>10|TRBJ2-1|-|TRBV2
ASGGIGNEQF
>13|TRBJ1-4|-|TRBV7-9
ASAVSAGVREKLF
>14|TRBJ2-7|TRBD2|TRBV6-2/TRBV6-3
ASSYLRLAGSYEQY
>11|TRBJ2-3|-|TRBV5-1
ASSDLSRDTQY
>14|TRBJ2-7|-|TRBV6-5
ASSYSRAKAPYEQY
>12|TRBJ1-1|TRBD1|TRBV12-3/TRBV12-4
ASSFLEGATEAF
>12|TRBJ2-3|-|TRBV7-9
ASRNWRRVGTQY
>15|TRBJ1-1|TRBD1|TRBV6-6
ASSYSSSGGSNTEAF
>9|TRBJ1-4|-|TRBV28
ASGLYEKLF
>12|TRBJ1-2|-|TRBV6-2/TRBV6-3
ASSYDARGPGYT
>12|TRBJ2-2|-|TRBV2
ASSFYTNTGELF
>12|TRBJ2-7|-|TRBV3-1
ASSREAQAYEQY
>14|TRBJ2-5|-|TRBV7-9
ANSLLGRAAGETQY